The subject of this entry is one T cell receptor (beta chain). No antigen is known for it. Germline V gene lookup returns CDR1 MNHEY and CDR2 SVGAGI. Trimming cost V 7 bases and J 3 bases, with 12 bases left between them. This CDR3 comprises 13 residues. These data belong to a study of T cell responses to AZD1222 COVID-19 vaccine. Broader study findings: Only after the peak T cell response were repertoires sampled. Clonal diversity was possibly underestimated; the donors were predominantly white British and more often female. Across the whole spike, CD4 TCRs peaked at regions 160-218 and 743-854.

The assay was immunoSEQ multiplex PCR, and TCRdb's table has in-frame clones only and misses some. The top ten clones hold under 4% of a sample with 100,000 to 130,000 clones, around 83% of them seen once. The chain has TRBV6-5 and TRBJ1-1, with unresolved D. The source material was peripheral blood, sampled on day 0 of AZD1222 vaccination. The TCR comes from an adult in good health. Here the CDR3 reads CASNLGRDTEAFF. The CDR3 bases are TGTGCCAGCAACTTAGGGAGGGACACTGAAGCTTTCTTT.